This entry concerns a single T cell receptor (beta chain). What it recognizes is unknown. Some clones are missing from TCRdb's copy, which holds only in-frame ones; the method was immunoSEQ multiplex PCR. The sample comprises approximately 81,000 clones, around 93% of which are singletons, and around 1.3% rests with the top ten. This sample was included in a study of human versus mouse CDR3 diversity and MHC coevolution. Study-level points and caveats: By iCHAO1, human TCR beta clonotypes numbered 1.5 million to 2 million, the most. On average, humans showed more CDR3 deletions and insertions than mice.

Germline V gene lookup returns CDR1 SGHDT and CDR2 YYEEEE. CDR3 length: 15 residues. Trimming cost V 3 bases and J 8 bases, with 17 bases left between them. The chain links TRBV5-6 to TRBJ1-4; a possible D gene is TRBD1 (6 bases). The TCR comes from a person aged 30 to 70 in good health. The sample consisted of naive CD4+ T cells from blood. Subset given: CD45RO-negative CD62L-positive naive CD4 T cells. The CDR3 loop is CASSSTGALEEKLFF. CDR3 nucleotide sequence: TGTGCCAGCAGCTCGACAGGAGCTTTGGAAGAAAAACTGTTTTTT.